The 5 T cell receptor beta chains given below trace back to one sample, sequenced in a study of CD8 T cells in ankylosing spondylitis. These TCRs are of unknown antigen specificity. General observations from the study: A TCR beta motif of under 10 highly homologous variants seemed to mark ankylosing spondylitis blood.

TCRdb reprocessed the 5' RACE reads via MiXCR and lists one record per CDR3 protein. Of about 750,000 distinct CDR3 sequences in the sample, 15% to 20% were seen once. Sequences were obtained from blood, either unsorted or a sorted T cell fraction (not recorded which). These receptors were collected from a male donor with ankylosing spondylitis.

The sample holds many counts of this clonotype. A junction end diverges from the germline sequence, so it may reflect a read error. The rearrangement links TRBV5-1 to TRBJ2-1; D is unresolved. Germline-derived CDR1 and CDR2 are SGHRS and YFSETQ. The CDR3 contains 14 residues. The CDR3 here is CASSLVLAGNEQFF. CDR3 nucleotide sequence: TGTGCCAGCAGCTTAGTTTTGGCAGGCAATGAGCAGTTCTTC.

This clonotype has just a few counts. The chain has TRBV18 and TRBJ2-7; a weak D match, TRBD2 (5 bases). The CDR3 extends over 15 amino acids. V was clipped by 4 bases and J by 0 bases, with 13 bases between them. Germline values: CDR1 KGHSH, CDR2 LQKENI. CDR3 loop: CASSLAGERSYEQYF. CDR3 sequence (DNA): TGTGCCAGCTCACTGGCTGGGGAGCGCTCCTACGAGCAGTACTTC. Combining the CDR3 with reference TRBV18 and TRBJ2-7 gives the whole variable domain NAGVMQNPRHLVRRRGQEARLRCSPMKGHSHVYWYRQLPEEGLKFMVYLQKENIIDESGMPKERFSAEFPKEGPSILRIQQVVRGDSAAYFCASSLAGERSYEQYFGPGTRLTVT.

The rearrangement uses TRBV7-9 and TRBJ1-1, with D possibly being TRBD1 (5 bases). The CDR3 is made up of 17 amino acids. The V end lost 1 base, the J end lost 4 bases, and 19 bases lay between the germline ends. Germline loops: CDR1 SEHNR, CDR2 FQNEAQ (reference sequence). The CDR3, as DNA: TGTGCCAGCAGCTTAGGTCCGGGCGGTTGGGGGAGCACTGAAGCTTTCTTT. Translated: CASSLGPGGWGSTEAFF.

This clonotype was seen a handful of times. The chain recombines TRBV6-5 with TRBJ1-6, with 8 bases identical to TRBD1. Germline loops: CDR1 MNHEY, CDR2 SVGAGI. J lost 2 bases, V lost 4 bases, and 4 bases had no gene match. CDR3 size: 16 residues. The chain's CDR3 is CASSFQGAAYNSPLHF. As DNA, the CDR3 is TGTGCCAGCAGTTTTCAGGGGGCTGCCTATAATTCACCCCTCCACTTT.

This sequence joins TRBV27 and TRBJ2-2; either TRBD1 or TRBD2 may supply D (6 bases each). CDR1 and CDR2 (germline): MNHEY, SMNVEV (reference sequence). This CDR3 is 14 amino acids long. V was pared by 8 bases and J by 5 bases, with 15 bases between. The CDR3: CASHGGGNTGELFF. The CDR3 region has the DNA TGTGCCAGCCATGGAGGGGGAAATACCGGGGAGCTGTTTTTT.